The 30 T cell receptor beta chains reported below all come from one sample, sequenced in a study of OX40 agonist ivuxolimab in advanced cancers. Only in-frame clones appear in the TCRdb table, and some are missing; sequencing was by immunoSEQ multiplex PCR. The sample holds tens of thousands of clones, approximately 90% seen once. Material: CD4+ or CD8+ T cells sorted from blood, obtained in a trial of the OX40 agonist ivuxolimab. The receptors derive from an adult with an advanced solid tumor such as melanoma, head and neck, liver or kidney cancer.

This chain links TRBV19 with TRBJ2-2; D is uncertain. The germline gives CDR1 LNHDA, CDR2 SQIVND (reference sequence). The CDR3 is 14 amino acids. V was cut by 3 bases and J by 0 bases, with 5 bases left in between. The CDR3 nucleotides read TGTGCCAGTAGTATCGGTCCGAACACCGGGGAGCTGTTTTTT. The encoded protein is CASSIGPNTGELFF.

CDR3 in amino acids: CASSLNRGGASTDTQYF. CDR3 bases: TGCGCCAGCAGCCTGAACAGGGGGGGAGCTAGCACAGATACGCAGTATTTT. The V gene is TRBV5-1, the J gene TRBJ2-3; D may be TRBD1 (8 bases). The CDR3 is made up of 17 amino acids. Trimming left V 4 bases short and J 0 bases short, with 18 bases between. The V gene's germline CDR1 is SGHRS and CDR2 YFSETQ.

The V gene is TRBV14, the J gene TRBJ2-7; the D is unclear. The CDR3 spans 13 residues. V was trimmed by 1 base and J by 6 bases, leaving 10 bases between them. Germline CDR1 is SGHDN and CDR2 is FVKESK. The DNA of the CDR3 is TGTGCCAGCAGCCAAGGAGGAGCCGGCGAGCAGTACTTC. Its translation is CASSQGGAGEQYF.

The rearrangement links TRBV19 to TRBJ2-7; 8 bases agree with TRBD1. The V gene end was trimmed by 4 bases and the J gene end by 3 bases; junction bases not matched to a gene: 11. The germline gives CDR1 LNHDA, CDR2 SQIVND (reference sequence). This CDR3 region has 16 residues. The CDR3 loop reads CASSNGGQGLNYEQYF. CDR3 DNA sequence: TGTGCCAGTAGTAACGGAGGACAGGGTTTGAACTACGAGCAGTACTTC.

The chain is built from TRBV27 and TRBJ1-2, with 9 bases aligning to TRBD1. The CDR3 has 19 residues. The germline V gene has CDR1 MNHEY and CDR2 SMNVEV (reference sequence). V shed 5 bases, J shed 6 bases, and the junction held 22 bases outside the gene matches. CDR3 sequence: CASSKIRDRVSFFGDGYTF. The CDR3 DNA reads as TGTGCCAGCAGTAAAATCCGGGACAGGGTTTCATTCTTCGGGGATGGCTACACCTTC.

This chain links TRBV19 with TRBJ1-5; TRBD1 matches at 9 bases. V was pared by 7 bases and J by 0 bases, with 7 bases of the junction left unmatched. The CDR3 has 16 residues. CDR1 LNHDA and CDR2 SQIVND come from the germline V gene (reference sequence). CDR3 residues: CASIGTGLYSNQPQHF. CDR3 nucleotides: TGTGCCAGTATTGGGACAGGGCTTTATAGCAATCAGCCCCAGCATTTT.

This clone showed up just a few times. In the same sample, other DNA sequences code for this CDR3. For the CDR3, the DNA is TGCAGTGGTGGGGGGTACAATGAGCAGTTCTTC. Translating gives CSGGGYNEQFF. The chain has TRBV20-1 and TRBJ2-1, with D possibly TRBD2 on 6 matching bases. Per germline, CDR1 DFQATT and CDR2 SNEGSKA (reference sequence). V was clipped by 7 bases and J by 4 bases, with 8 bases between them. The CDR3 has 11 residues.

The chain links TRBV7-2 to TRBJ2-7; tentative D call: TRBD2 (6 bases). The CDR3 contains 14 residues. V was cut by 0 bases and J by 5 bases, with 11 bases left in between. Germline V gene lookup returns CDR1 SGHTA and CDR2 FQGNSA. The CDR3 nucleotides read TGTGCCAGCAGCTTAGCACTAGCTGTCGACGAGCAGTACTTC. Amino acids: CASSLALAVDEQYF.

This clone was counted once. This chain connects TRBV6-4 to TRBJ2-1, with 9 nucleotides matching TRBD1. V lost 5 bases, J lost 2 bases, and 4 bases stayed unmatched. Germline assignment: CDR1 MRHNA and CDR2 SNTAGT. The CDR3 is 15 amino acids. DNA of the CDR3: TGTGCCAGCAGTCAGGGACAGGGAGCCTACAATGAGCAGTTCTTC. Amino acids: CASSQGQGAYNEQFF.

The chain joins TRBV18 to TRBJ1-1, with D uncertain. The V end was cut by 3 bases, the J end by 3 bases, with 5 bases between. Per the germline V gene, CDR1 is KGHSH and CDR2 is LQKENI. The CDR3 runs to 12 residues. Here the CDR3 reads CASSPRDTEAFF. CDR3 nucleotide sequence: TGTGCCAGCTCACCCCGGGACACTGAAGCTTTCTTT. The full variable domain, in which reference TRBV18 and TRBJ1-1 provide the parts outside the CDR3, is NAGVMQNPRHLVRRRGQEARLRCSPMKGHSHVYWYRQLPEEGLKFMVYLQKENIIDESGMPKERFSAEFPKEGPSILRIQQVVRGDSAAYFCASSPRDTEAFFGQGTRLTVV.

The chain couples TRBV7-2 to TRBJ2-1; 8 bases are a match to TRBD1. The CDR3 length is 15 residues. After removal of 2 bases from V and 7 bases from J, the junction contained 7 bases not matched to a gene. Germline V CDR1 and CDR2: SGHTA, FQGNSA. The CDR3 here is CASSLTGGVSNEQFF. The CDR3, as DNA: TGTGCCAGCAGCTTAACAGGGGGAGTGTCTAATGAGCAGTTCTTC.

The chain combines TRBV7-9 with TRBJ2-1; D is perhaps TRBD1 or TRBD2 (5 bases each). From germline, CDR1 is SEHNR and CDR2 FQNEAQ (reference sequence). Trimming left V 5 bases short and J 5 bases short, with 16 bases between. The CDR3 covers 15 residues. The CDR3 region has the DNA TGTGCCAGCAGCCCCCTCGGGACCCTGAACAATGAGCAGTTCTTC. It encodes CASSPLGTLNNEQFF.

This chain connects TRBV18 to TRBJ1-3; D might be TRBD1 (5 bases). Germline-derived CDR1 and CDR2 are KGHSH and LQKENI. CDR3 length: 17 amino acids. V was clipped by 5 bases and J by 2 bases, with 19 bases between them. Here the CDR3 reads CASSSMDNSPAGNTIYF. DNA for the CDR3: TGTGCCAGCTCATCCATGGACAACAGCCCCGCTGGAAACACCATATATTTT.

The genes are TRBV10-3 and TRBJ2-1, with a weak D call TRBD2 (6 bases). Between the trimmed V and J ends, which lost 3 bases and 9 bases, there was a span of 15 bases. In germline, CDR1 is ENHRY, CDR2 SYGVKD. The CDR3 has 14 amino acids. The CDR3 loop reads CAISDVVGGGEQFF. CDR3 nucleotide sequence: TGTGCCATCAGTGATGTAGTTGGGGGAGGTGAGCAGTTCTTC.

This sequence joins TRBV18 and TRBJ2-5; TRBD2 is a possible D gene (7 bases). Trimming took 0 bases from V and 1 from J, leaving 9 bases between them. The germline V gene has CDR1 KGHSH and CDR2 LQKENI. There are 15 residues in the CDR3. The CDR3 DNA is TGTGCCAGCTCACCACCGAGGGGGGGCCAAGAGACCCAGTACTTC. Protein product: CASSPPRGGQETQYF. The whole variable domain, filled in from reference TRBV18 and TRBJ2-5, reads NAGVMQNPRHLVRRRGQEARLRCSPMKGHSHVYWYRQLPEEGLKFMVYLQKENIIDESGMPKERFSAEFPKEGPSILRIQQVVRGDSAAYFCASSPPRGGQETQYFGPGTRLLVL.

The V gene is TRBV7-8, the J gene TRBJ2-7; 8 bases are a match to TRBD2. The CDR3 is made up of 14 amino acids. The V segment lost 3 bases and the J segment 2 bases; nucleotides outside the gene matches: 3. Germline CDR1 is SGHVS and CDR2 is FQNEAQ. CDR3 sequence: CASSFSGDPYEQYF. The CDR3 DNA is TGTGCCAGCAGCTTTAGCGGGGATCCCTACGAGCAGTACTTC.

On this clone: This sample also contains other DNA sequences that code for the same CDR3. V usage is TRBV30 and J usage is TRBJ1-3, with D perhaps TRBD1 (5 bases). The CDR3 length is 12 residues. V gave up 5 bases and J gave up 4 bases, with 9 bases separating them. The germline V gene has CDR1 GTSNPN and CDR2 SVGIG (reference sequence). The CDR3 region is CAWQGSGNTIYF. The CDR3 coding sequence is TGTGCCTGGCAGGGTTCAGGAAACACCATATATTTT.

The chain carries TRBV5-1 and TRBJ2-5; 14 bases fit TRBD2. The germline V gene has CDR1 SGHRS and CDR2 YFSETQ. The length of the CDR3 is 17 residues. Trimming removed 4 bases from V and 5 bases from J; junction bases left unmatched: 10. In nucleotides, the CDR3 is TGCGCCAGCAGCAGAGGACTAGCGGGAGGTCTGGTGGAGACCCAGTACTTC. Protein sequence: CASSRGLAGGLVETQYF.

This chain connects TRBV30 to TRBJ1-2; D remains unclear. The length of the CDR3 is 13 residues. Germline CDR1 GTSNPN, CDR2 SVGIG (reference sequence). V lost 7 bases and J lost 4, with 16 bases in between. Here the CDR3 reads CASIARGSYGYTF. Here the CDR3 DNA reads TGTGCCTCCATCGCCCGGGGAAGCTATGGCTACACCTTC. The full variable domain, in which reference TRBV30 and TRBJ1-2 provide the parts outside the CDR3, is SQTIHQWPATLVQPVGSPLSLECTVEGTSNPNLYWYRQAAGRGLQLLFYSVGIGQISSEVPQNLSASRPQDRQFILSSKKLLLSDSGFYLCASIARGSYGYTFGSGTRLTVV.

The V gene is TRBV29-1, the J gene TRBJ2-1; 8 bases match TRBD1. Unmatched junction bases numbered 5, after V lost 4 bases and J lost 9 bases. CDR1 SQVTM and CDR2 ANQGSEA come from the germline V gene. CDR3 size: 12 residues. The DNA of the CDR3 is TGCAGCGTTGTGGACAGGGAACCTGAGCAGTTCTTC. This encodes CSVVDREPEQFF.

J is TRBJ2-4 and V is TRBV6-6; D gene ambiguous. This CDR3 spans 15 amino acids. The germline V gene encodes CDR1 MNHNY and CDR2 SVGAGI (reference sequence). V lost 2 bases and J 0 bases, leaving 8 bases between the germline ends. CDR3 region: CASSYPDIAKNIQYF. DNA of the CDR3: TGTGCCAGCAGTTACCCCGATATAGCCAAAAACATTCAGTACTTC.

The chain carries TRBV28 and TRBJ1-3, with TRBD1 identical over 7 bases. This CDR3 region has 15 residues. J lost 4 bases, V lost 4 bases, and 7 bases had no gene match. Germline V gene lookup returns CDR1 MDHEN and CDR2 SYDVKM. The CDR3 region has the DNA TGTGCCAGCAGTTCAGGGGGAGGTGGAGGAAACACCATATATTTT. This sequence encodes CASSSGGGGGNTIYF.

This rearrangement joins TRBV27 to TRBJ2-3; no firm D call. This CDR3 has 15 amino acids. Germline V gives CDR1 MNHEY, CDR2 SMNVEV (reference sequence). Between the trimmed V and J ends, which lost 1 base and 0 bases, there was a span of 8 bases. CDR3 in DNA: TGTGCCAGCAGTTTATTTCGGACCAGCACAGATACGCAGTATTTT. Translated: CASSLFRTSTDTQYF.

This clone has just one count. This chain connects TRBV9 to TRBJ2-1, with 7 bases matching TRBD2. V lost 4 bases to trimming and J lost 0 bases; unmatched junction nucleotides: 7. In germline, CDR1 is SGDLS, CDR2 YYNGEE. The CDR3 runs 16 residues. CDR3 in DNA: TGTGCCAGCAGCCCCGGAGCGGGGAGCTCCTACAATGAGCAGTTCTTC. This codes for CASSPGAGSSYNEQFF.

This clone was recorded only once. This chain links TRBV11-2 with TRBJ2-3, with 8 positions matching TRBD2. The ends lost 5 bases at V and 3 bases at J; junction bases unmatched: 7. The CDR3 totals 15 residues. The germline gives CDR1 SGHAT, CDR2 FQNNGV. In DNA, the CDR3 is TGTGCCAGCAGCCCTGGGGCTAGCGGGACAGATACGCAGTATTTT. It yields the protein CASSPGASGTDTQYF.

V gene TRBV27 combines with J gene TRBJ2-5; 7 nucleotides match TRBD2. The CDR3 extends over 17 amino acids. The trim removed 0 bases at V and 5 bases at J, leaving 12 bases unmatched. Germline loops: CDR1 MNHEY, CDR2 SMNVEV (reference sequence). DNA of the CDR3: TGTGCCAGCAGTTTATCTTCCCCGGGCGGGAGATCTGAGACCCAGTACTTC. Translated, it gives CASSLSSPGGRSETQYF.

This rearrangement joins TRBV18 to TRBJ2-6; 7 bases agree with TRBD2. The CDR3 runs 17 residues. V gave up 2 bases and J gave up 1 base; unmatched junction bases: 5. The V gene's germline CDR1 is KGHSH and CDR2 LQKENI. CDR3 in DNA: TGTGCCAGCTCACCAACGGGAGGTGGGTCTGGGGCCAACGTCCTGACTTTC. Translated, it gives CASSPTGGGSGANVLTF.

This clone was seen only once. The V call is TRBV28, the J call TRBJ1-1; D might be TRBD1 (5 bases). Germline assignment: CDR1 MDHEN and CDR2 SYDVKM. Trimming removed 4 bases from V and 3 bases from J, with 18 bases in between. The CDR3 has 16 residues. Here the CDR3 DNA reads TGTGCCAGCAGTTCCTCCCTTAGCCGAGGGGACACTGAAGCTTTCTTT. It translates to CASSSSLSRGDTEAFF.

V gene TRBV2 combines with J gene TRBJ2-5; D unresolved. Germline CDR1 and CDR2: SNHLY and FYNNEI. CDR3 length: 12 residues. The V gene lost 6 bases and the J gene lost 1 base, with 6 bases spanning the gap. The CDR3 DNA is TGTGCCAGCAGGACCCTCCAAGAGACCCAGTACTTC. This encodes CASRTLQETQYF.

V gene TRBV2 combines with J gene TRBJ2-5; tentative D call: TRBD2 (6 bases). CDR1 is SNHLY, CDR2 FYNNEI, per germline. V was pared by 3 bases and J by 5 bases, with 13 bases between. The CDR3 has 14 amino acids. DNA of the CDR3: TGTGCCAGCAGTGATCGTTCTAGCGTCGAGACCCAGTACTTC. Protein product: CASSDRSSVETQYF. Combining the CDR3 with reference TRBV2 and TRBJ2-5 gives the whole variable domain EPEVTQTPSHQVTQMGQEVILRCVPISNHLYFYWYRQILGQKVEFLVSFYNNEISEKSEIFDDQFSVERPDGSNFTLKIRSTKLEDSAMYFCASSDRSSVETQYFGPGTRLLVL.